This TCR beta chain was profiled in a study of cytotoxic CD8 clonotypes in ibrutinib-treated CLL. Study-level findings and limits: Clonality went up at ibrutinib response and then declined back toward baseline at progression. Sampling times differed between sustained-remission and progressing patients.

A note on this clone: Its antigen is not identified.

This CDR3 is built from 16 residues. Trimming removed 3 bases at V and 5 bases at J, with 17 bases between. In germline, CDR1 is LNHDA, CDR2 SQIVND (reference sequence). This table comes from immunoSEQ multiplex PCR, and its TCRdb copy is limited to in-frame clones, with some not included. The sample shows roughly 200,000 clones, 75% to 80% of them seen only once. The chain is built from TRBV19 and TRBJ2-1; D tentatively reads TRBD1 or TRBD2 (6 bases each). This clonotype was sampled from a human donor with chronic lymphocytic leukemia. This sample comprised PBMCs, obtained after 12 months of ibrutinib treatment. The CDR3 protein is CASSILDPGGNNEQFF. Written as DNA, the CDR3 is TGTGCCAGTAGTATCCTAGATCCCGGGGGCAACAATGAGCAGTTCTTC.